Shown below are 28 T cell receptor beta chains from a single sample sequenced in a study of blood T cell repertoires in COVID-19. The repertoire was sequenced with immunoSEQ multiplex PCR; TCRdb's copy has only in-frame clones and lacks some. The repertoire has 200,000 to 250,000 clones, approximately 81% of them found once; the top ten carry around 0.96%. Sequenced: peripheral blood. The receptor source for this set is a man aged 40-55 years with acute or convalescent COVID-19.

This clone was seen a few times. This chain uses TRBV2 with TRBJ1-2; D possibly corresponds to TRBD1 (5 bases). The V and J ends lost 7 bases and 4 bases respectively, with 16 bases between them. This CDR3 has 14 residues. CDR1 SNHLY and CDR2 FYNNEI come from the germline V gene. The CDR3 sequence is CASTQGLGAYGYTF. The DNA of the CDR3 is TGTGCCAGCACTCAGGGATTAGGAGCCTATGGCTACACCTTC.

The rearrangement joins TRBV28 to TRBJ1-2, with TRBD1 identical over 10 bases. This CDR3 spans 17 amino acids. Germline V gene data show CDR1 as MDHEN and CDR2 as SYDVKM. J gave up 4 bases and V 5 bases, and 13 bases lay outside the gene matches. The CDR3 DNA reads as TGTGCCAGCAGTATGGCGGGACAGGGGATTCTTGGCTATGGCTACACCTTC. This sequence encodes CASSMAGQGILGYGYTF.

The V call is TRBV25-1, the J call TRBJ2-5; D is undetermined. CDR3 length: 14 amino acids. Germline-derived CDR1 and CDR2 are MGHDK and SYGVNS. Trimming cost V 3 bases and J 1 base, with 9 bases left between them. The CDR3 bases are TGTGCCAGCAGTGATCCGGGTCGCCAAGAGACCCAGTACTTC. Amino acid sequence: CASSDPGRQETQYF.

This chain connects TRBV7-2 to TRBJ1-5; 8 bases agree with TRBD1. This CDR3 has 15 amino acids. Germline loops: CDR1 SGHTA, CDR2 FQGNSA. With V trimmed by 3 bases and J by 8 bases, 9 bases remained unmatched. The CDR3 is CASSFTGGKGEPQHF. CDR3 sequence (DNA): TGTGCCAGCAGCTTTACAGGGGGGAAGGGAGAGCCCCAGCATTTT.

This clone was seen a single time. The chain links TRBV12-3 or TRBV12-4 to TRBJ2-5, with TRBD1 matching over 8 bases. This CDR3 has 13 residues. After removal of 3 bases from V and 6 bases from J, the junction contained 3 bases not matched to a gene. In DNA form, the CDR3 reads TGTGCCAGCAGTTTGGCCAGGGGGCAGACCCAGTACTTC. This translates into CASSLARGQTQYF.

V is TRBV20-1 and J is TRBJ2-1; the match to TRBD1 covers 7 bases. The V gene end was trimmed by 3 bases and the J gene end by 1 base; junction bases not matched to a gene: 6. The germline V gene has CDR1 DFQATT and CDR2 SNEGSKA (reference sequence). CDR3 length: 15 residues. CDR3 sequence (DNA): TGCAGTGCTAGTCTCAGGGGGTATTCCTACAATGAGCAGTTCTTC. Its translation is CSASLRGYSYNEQFF.

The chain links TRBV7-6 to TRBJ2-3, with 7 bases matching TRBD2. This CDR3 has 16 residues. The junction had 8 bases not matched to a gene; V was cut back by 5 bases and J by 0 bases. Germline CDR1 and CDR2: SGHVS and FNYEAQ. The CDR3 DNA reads TGTGCCAGCAGCCGACGGGAAGCGGGGAGCACAGATACGCAGTATTTT. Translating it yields CASSRREAGSTDTQYF.

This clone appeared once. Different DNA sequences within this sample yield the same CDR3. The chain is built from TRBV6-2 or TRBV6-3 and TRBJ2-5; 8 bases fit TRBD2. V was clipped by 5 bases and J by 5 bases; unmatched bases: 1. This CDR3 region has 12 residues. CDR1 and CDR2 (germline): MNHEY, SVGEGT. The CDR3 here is CASSTGGETQYF. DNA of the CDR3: TGTGCCAGCAGTACGGGAGGGGAGACCCAGTACTTC.

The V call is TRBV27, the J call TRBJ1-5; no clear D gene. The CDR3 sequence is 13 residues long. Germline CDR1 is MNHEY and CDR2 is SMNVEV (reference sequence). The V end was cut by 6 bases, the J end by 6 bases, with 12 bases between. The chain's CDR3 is CASRFSVFQPQHF. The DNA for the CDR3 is TGTGCCAGCAGGTTTTCAGTGTTTCAGCCCCAGCATTTT.

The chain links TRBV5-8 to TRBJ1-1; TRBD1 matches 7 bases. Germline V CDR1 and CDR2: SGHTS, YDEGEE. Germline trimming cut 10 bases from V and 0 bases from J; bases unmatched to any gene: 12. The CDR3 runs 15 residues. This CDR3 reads CAGNRGRRVNTEAFF. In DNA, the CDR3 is TGTGCCGGAAATAGGGGGCGCCGGGTGAACACTGAAGCTTTCTTT.

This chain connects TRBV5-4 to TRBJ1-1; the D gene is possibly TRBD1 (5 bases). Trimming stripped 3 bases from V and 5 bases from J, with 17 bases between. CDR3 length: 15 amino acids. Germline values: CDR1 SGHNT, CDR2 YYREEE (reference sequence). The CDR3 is CASSYSGGGRTEAFF. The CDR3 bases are TGTGCCAGCAGCTATTCCGGGGGAGGTCGGACTGAAGCTTTCTTT.

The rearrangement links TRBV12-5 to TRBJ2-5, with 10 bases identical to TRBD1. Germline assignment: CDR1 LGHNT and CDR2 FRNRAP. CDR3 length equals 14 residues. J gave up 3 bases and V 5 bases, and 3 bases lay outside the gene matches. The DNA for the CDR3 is TGTGCTAGTGGTCCCGGGACAGGGGAAGAGACCCAGTACTTC. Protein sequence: CASGPGTGEETQYF.

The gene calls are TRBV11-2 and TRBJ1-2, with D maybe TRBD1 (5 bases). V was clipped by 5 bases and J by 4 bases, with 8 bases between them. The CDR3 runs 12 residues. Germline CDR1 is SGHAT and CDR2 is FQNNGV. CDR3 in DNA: TGTGCCAGCAGCCTTGACAGCTATGGCTACACCTTC. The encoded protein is CASSLDSYGYTF. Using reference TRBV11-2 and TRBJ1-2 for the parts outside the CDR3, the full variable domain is EAGVAQSPRYKIIEKRQSVAFWCNPISGHATLYWYQQILGQGPKLLIQFQNNGVVDDSQLPKDRFSAERLKGVDSTLKIQPAKLEDSAVYLCASSLDSYGYTFGSGTRLTVV.

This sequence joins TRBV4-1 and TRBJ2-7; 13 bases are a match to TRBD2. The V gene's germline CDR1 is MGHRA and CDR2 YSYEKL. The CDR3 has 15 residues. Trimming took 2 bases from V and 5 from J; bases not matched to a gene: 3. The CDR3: CASSQRLAGGDEQYF. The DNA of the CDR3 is TGCGCCAGCAGCCAAAGACTAGCGGGGGGCGACGAGCAGTACTTC.

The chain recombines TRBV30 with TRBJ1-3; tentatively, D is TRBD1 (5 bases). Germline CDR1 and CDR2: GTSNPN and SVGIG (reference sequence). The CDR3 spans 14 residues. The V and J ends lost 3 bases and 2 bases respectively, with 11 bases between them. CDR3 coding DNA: TGTGCCTGGAGGGGGTGGGGCGCTGGAAACACCATATATTTT. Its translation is CAWRGWGAGNTIYF.

The chain's CDR3 is CASRQTVGEQYF. CDR3 nucleotides: TGTGCCAGCAGGCAGACAGTAGGCGAGCAGTACTTC. The chain combines TRBV28 with TRBJ2-7; D might be TRBD1 (5 bases). V gave up 6 bases and J gave up 6 bases, with 12 bases separating them. Germline assignment: CDR1 MDHEN and CDR2 SYDVKM. This CDR3 has 12 residues.

The CDR3 spells CASGLAGQYTEAFF. CDR3 nucleotide sequence: TGTGCTAGTGGTTTGGCAGGACAGTACACTGAAGCTTTCTTT. This chain joins TRBV12-5 and TRBJ1-1; weak D call: TRBD1 (6 bases). The CDR3 is made up of 14 amino acids. Germline V gene sequence: CDR1 LGHNT, CDR2 FRNRAP. Trimming stripped 1 base from V and 3 bases from J, with 9 bases between.

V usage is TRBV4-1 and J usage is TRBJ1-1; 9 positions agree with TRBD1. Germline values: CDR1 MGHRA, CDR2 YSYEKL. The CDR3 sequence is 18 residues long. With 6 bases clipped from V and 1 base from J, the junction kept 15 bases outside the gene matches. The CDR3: CASRPRQTGGQENTEAFF. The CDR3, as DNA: TGCGCCAGCAGACCGCGTCAAACAGGGGGCCAGGAGAACACTGAAGCTTTCTTT.

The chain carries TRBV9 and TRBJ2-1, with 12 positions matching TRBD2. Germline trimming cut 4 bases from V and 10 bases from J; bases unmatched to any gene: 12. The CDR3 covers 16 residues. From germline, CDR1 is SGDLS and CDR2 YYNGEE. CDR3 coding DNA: TGTGCCAGCAGCTCCCGATCTAGCGGGGGGGCCGAAGAGCAGTTCTTC. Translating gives CASSSRSSGGAEEQFF.

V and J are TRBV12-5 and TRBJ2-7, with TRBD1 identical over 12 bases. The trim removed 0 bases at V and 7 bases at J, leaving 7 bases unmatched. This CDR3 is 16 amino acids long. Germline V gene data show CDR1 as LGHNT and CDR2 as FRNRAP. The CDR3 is CASGLVRGQGAREQYF. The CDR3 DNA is TGTGCTAGTGGTTTGGTGAGGGGACAGGGGGCTCGGGAGCAGTACTTC.

Here the CDR3 DNA reads TGTGCCAGCAGCCAAGTCGGGACAGGGGACACAGATACGCAGTATTTT. As protein: CASSQVGTGDTDTQYF. This chain joins TRBV4-2 and TRBJ2-3; TRBD1 agrees at 10 bases. The V gene's germline CDR1 is LGHNA and CDR2 YNFKEQ. V gave up 1 base and J gave up 2 bases; unmatched junction bases: 3. CDR3 length equals 16 residues.

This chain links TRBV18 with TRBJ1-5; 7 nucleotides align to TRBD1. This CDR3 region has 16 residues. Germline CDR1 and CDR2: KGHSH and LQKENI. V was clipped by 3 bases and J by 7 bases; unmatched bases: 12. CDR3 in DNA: TGTGCCAGCTCACCTGCTCTAGGGGGCTCGGAGCAGCCCCAGCATTTT. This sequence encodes CASSPALGGSEQPQHF.

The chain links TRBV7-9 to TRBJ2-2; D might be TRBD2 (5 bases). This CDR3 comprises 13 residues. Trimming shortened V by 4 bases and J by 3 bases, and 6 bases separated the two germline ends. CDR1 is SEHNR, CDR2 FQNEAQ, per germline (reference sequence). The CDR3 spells CASSSGDTGELFF. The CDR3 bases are TGTGCCAGCAGCTCCGGGGACACCGGGGAGCTGTTTTTT.

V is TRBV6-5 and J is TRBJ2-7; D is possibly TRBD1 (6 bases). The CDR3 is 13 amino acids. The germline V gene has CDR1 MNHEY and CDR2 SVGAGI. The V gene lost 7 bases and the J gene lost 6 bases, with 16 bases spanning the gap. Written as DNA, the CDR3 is TGTGCCAGCACGCGAGGGGGATCTTCCGAGCAGTACTTC. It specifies CASTRGGSSEQYF.

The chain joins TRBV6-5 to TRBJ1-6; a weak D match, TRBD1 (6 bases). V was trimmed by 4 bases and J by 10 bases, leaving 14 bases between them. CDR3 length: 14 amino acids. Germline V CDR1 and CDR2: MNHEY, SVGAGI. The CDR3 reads CASSLGGRGSPLHF. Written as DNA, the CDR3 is TGTGCCAGCAGTTTAGGGGGTCGAGGATCACCCCTCCACTTT.

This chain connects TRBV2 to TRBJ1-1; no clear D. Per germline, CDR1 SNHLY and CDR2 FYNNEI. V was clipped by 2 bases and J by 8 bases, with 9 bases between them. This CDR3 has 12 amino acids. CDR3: CASSEPGTEAFF. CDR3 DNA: TGTGCCAGCAGTGAACCAGGTACAGAAGCTTTCTTT.

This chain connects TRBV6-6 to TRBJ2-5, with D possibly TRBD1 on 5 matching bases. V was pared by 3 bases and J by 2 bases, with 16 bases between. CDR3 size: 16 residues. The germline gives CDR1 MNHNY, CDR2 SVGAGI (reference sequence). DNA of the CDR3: TGTGCCAGCAGTTATTTTGCAGGGCCCTCTCAAGAGACCCAGTACTTC. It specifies CASSYFAGPSQETQYF.

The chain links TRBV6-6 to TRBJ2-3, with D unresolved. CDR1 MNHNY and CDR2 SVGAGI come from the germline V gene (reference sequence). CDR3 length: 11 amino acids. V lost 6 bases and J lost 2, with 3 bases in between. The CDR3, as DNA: TGTGCCAGCAGCAACACAGATACGCAGTATTTT. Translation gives CASSNTDTQYF.